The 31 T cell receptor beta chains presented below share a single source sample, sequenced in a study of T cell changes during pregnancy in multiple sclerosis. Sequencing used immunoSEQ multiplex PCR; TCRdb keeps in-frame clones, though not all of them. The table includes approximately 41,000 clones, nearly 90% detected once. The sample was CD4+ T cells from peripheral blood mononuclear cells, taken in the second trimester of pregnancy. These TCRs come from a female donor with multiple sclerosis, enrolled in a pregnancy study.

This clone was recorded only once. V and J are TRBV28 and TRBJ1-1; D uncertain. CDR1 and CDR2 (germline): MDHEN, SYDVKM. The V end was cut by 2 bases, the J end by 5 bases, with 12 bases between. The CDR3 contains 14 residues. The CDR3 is CASSLAGTRTEAFF. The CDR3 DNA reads TGTGCCAGCAGTTTAGCAGGTACTCGAACTGAAGCTTTCTTT.

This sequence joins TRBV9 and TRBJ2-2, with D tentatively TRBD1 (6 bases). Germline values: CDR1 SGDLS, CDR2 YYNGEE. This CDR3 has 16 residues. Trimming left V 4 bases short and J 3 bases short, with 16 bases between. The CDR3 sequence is CASSQGGHDHTGELFF. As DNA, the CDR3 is TGTGCCAGCAGCCAAGGGGGACACGATCACACCGGGGAGCTGTTTTTT.

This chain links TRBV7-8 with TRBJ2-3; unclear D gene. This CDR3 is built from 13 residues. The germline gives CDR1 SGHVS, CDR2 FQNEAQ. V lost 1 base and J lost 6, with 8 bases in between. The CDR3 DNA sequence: TGTGCCAGCAGCTTAGACCGGCGGGATACGCAGTATTTT. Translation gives CASSLDRRDTQYF.

The CDR3 DNA is TGTGCCATCAGTGATGGACTAGCGGGAAAGGGCGAGCAGTACTTC. Translated, it gives CAISDGLAGKGEQYF. The chain recombines TRBV10-3 with TRBJ2-7; TRBD2 agrees at 12 bases. J lost 6 bases, V lost 3 bases, and 6 bases had no gene match. CDR1 is ENHRY, CDR2 SYGVKD, per germline. The CDR3 contains 15 residues.

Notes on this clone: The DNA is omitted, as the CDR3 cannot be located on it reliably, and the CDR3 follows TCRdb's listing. This chain's CDR3 is CASSILLYNEQFF. The V and J genes are TRBV11-3 and TRBJ2-1; the DNA was not compared with TRBD2, the D call given in the table. The CDR3 adds up to 13 amino acids, both ends counted. Germline-derived CDR1 and CDR2 are SGHNT and YENEEA.

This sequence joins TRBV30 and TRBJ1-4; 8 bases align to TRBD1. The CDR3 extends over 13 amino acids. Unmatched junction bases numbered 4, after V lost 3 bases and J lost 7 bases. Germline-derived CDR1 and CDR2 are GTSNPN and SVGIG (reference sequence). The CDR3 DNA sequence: TGTGCCTGGAGCAGGGGGCCTGCTGAAAAACTGTTTTTT. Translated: CAWSRGPAEKLFF.

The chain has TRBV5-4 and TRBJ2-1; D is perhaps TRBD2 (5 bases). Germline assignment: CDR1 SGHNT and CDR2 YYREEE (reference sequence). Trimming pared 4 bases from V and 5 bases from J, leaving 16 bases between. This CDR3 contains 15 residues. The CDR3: CASSPLGGRDNEQFF. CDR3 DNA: TGTGCCAGCAGCCCACTAGGCGGTAGGGACAATGAGCAGTTCTTC. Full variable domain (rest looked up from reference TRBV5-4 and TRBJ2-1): ETGVTQSPTHLIKTRGQQVTLRCSSQSGHNTVSWYQQALGQGPQFIFQYYREEENGRGNFPPRFSGLQFPNYSSELNVNALELDDSALYLCASSPLGGRDNEQFFGPGTRLTVL.

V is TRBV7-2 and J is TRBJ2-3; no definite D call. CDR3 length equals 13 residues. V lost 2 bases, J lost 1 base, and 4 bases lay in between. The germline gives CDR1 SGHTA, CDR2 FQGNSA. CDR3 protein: CASSLTGTDTQYF. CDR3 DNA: TGTGCCAGCAGCTTAACAGGCACAGATACGCAGTATTTT.

In DNA form, the CDR3 reads TGCAGCGCCAGGACAGGGAGCTCCTACGAGCAGTACTTC. Encoded protein: CSARTGSSYEQYF. The chain carries TRBV29-1 and TRBJ2-7; 8 bases map to TRBD1. The CDR3 extends over 13 amino acids. CDR1 SQVTM and CDR2 ANQGSEA come from the germline V gene. V gave up 7 bases and J gave up 0 bases; unmatched junction bases: 5.

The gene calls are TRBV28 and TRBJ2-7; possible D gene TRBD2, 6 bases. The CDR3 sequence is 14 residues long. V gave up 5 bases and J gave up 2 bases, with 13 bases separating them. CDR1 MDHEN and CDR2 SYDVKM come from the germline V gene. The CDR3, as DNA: TGTGCCAGCAGTGTTAGCGGATACACCTACGAGCAGTACTTC. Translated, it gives CASSVSGYTYEQYF.

For the CDR3, the DNA is TGTGCCAGCAGTGACAGACAGATTCTAATAAACCGCTATGGCTACACCTTC. Its translation: CASSDRQILINRYGYTF. The chain combines TRBV6-1 with TRBJ1-2, with D maybe TRBD1 (5 bases). V shed 3 bases and J shed 4 bases, with 21 bases lying between them. Per germline, CDR1 MNHNS and CDR2 SASEGT. This CDR3 region has 17 residues.

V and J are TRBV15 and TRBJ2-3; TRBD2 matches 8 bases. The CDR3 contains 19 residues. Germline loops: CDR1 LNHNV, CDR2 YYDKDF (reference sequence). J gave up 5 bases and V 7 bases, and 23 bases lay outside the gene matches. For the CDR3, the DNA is TGTGCCACCACCCGACGGGGAAAAGAAAGCGGGAGAAATCAAGATACGCAGTATTTT. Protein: CATTRRGKESGRNQDTQYF.

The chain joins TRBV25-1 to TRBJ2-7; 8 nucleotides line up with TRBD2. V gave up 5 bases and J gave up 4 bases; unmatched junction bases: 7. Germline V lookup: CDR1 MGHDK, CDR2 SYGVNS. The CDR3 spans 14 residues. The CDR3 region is CASSPGGGRYEQYF. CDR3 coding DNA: TGTGCCAGCAGTCCCGGCGGGGGGAGGTACGAGCAGTACTTC.

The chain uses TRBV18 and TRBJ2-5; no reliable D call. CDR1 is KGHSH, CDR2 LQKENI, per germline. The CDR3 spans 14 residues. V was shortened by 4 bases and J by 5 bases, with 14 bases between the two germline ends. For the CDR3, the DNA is TGTGCCAGCTCACGAGGAGTGGGTGTCGAGACCCAGTACTTC. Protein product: CASSRGVGVETQYF.

CDR3 nucleotides: TGTGCCAGCAGCCCGGGACTGCCGAACTCCTACAATGAGCAGTTCTTC. Amino acids: CASSPGLPNSYNEQFF. The genes are TRBV4-2 and TRBJ2-1; maybe TRBD2 (6 bases). The germline gives CDR1 LGHNA, CDR2 YNFKEQ. This CDR3 comprises 16 residues. Deletions cut 4 bases from V and 0 bases from J, with 13 bases between.

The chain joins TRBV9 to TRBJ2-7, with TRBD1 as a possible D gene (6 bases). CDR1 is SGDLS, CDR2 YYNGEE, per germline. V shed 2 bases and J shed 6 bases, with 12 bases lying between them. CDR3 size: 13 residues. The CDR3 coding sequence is TGTGCCAGCAGCGTGACGGGACAAGGCGAGCAGTACTTC. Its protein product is CASSVTGQGEQYF.

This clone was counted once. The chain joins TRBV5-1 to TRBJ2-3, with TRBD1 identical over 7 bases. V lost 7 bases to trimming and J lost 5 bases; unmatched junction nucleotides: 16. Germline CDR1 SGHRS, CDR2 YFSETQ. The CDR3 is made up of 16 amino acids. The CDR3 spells CASCITLGQGEDTQYF. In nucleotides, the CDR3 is TGCGCCAGCTGTATAACCCTCGGGCAGGGGGAAGATACGCAGTATTTT.

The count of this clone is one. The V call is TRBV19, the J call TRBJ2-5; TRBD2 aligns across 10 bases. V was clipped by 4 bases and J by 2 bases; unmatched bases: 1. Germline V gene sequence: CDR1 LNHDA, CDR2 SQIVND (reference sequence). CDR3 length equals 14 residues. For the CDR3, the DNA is TGTGCCAGTAGTAGGACTAGCGGACAAGAGACCCAGTACTTC. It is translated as CASSRTSGQETQYF.

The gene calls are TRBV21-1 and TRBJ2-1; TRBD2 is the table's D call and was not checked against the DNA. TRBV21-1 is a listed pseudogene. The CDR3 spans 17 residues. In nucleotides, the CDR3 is TGTGCCAGCAGCAAGGGACTAGCGGGAGGGCCGGTAGATGAGCAGTTCTTC. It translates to CASSKGLAGGPVDEQFF.

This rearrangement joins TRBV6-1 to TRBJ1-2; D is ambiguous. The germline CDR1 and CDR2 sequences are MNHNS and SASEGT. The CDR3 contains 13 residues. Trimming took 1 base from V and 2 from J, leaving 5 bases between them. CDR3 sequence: CASSEDRNYGYTF. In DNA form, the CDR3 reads TGTGCCAGCAGTGAAGACAGAAACTATGGCTACACCTTC.

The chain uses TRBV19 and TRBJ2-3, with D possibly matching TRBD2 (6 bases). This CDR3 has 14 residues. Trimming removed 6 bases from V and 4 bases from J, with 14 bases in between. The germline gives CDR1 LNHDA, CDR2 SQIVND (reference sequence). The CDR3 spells CASRKTGTADTQYF. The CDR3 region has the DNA TGTGCCAGTAGAAAAACCGGGACTGCAGATACGCAGTATTTT.

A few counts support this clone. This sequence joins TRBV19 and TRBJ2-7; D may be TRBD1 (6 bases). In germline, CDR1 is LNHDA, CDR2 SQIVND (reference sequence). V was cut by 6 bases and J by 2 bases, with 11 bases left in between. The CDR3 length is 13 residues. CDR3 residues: CASSGQSPYEQYF. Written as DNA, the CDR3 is TGTGCCAGTAGCGGACAGTCCCCCTACGAGCAGTACTTC.

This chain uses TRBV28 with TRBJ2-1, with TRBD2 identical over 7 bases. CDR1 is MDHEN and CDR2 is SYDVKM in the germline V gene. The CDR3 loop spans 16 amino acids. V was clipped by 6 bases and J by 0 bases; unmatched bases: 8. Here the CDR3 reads CASRGLGTNSYNEQFF. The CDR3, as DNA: TGTGCCAGCAGAGGTCTAGGGACTAACTCCTACAATGAGCAGTTCTTC.

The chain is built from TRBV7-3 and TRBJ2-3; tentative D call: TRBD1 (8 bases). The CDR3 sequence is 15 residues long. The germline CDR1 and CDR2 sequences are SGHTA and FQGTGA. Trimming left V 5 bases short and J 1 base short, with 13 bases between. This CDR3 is CASSPTGGGTDTQYF. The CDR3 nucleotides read TGTGCCAGCAGCCCAACAGGGGGGGGCACAGATACGCAGTATTTT.

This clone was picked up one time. The CDR3, as DNA: TGTGCCAGCACCCGCAGCGGGAGAAGTGAGCAGTTCTTC. Protein: CASTRSGRSEQFF. V usage is TRBV6-5 and J usage is TRBJ2-1; 8 nucleotides match TRBD2. Unmatched junction bases numbered 8, after V lost 7 bases and J lost 9 bases. CDR1 and CDR2 from the germline V gene are MNHEY and SVGAGI. The CDR3 contains 13 residues.

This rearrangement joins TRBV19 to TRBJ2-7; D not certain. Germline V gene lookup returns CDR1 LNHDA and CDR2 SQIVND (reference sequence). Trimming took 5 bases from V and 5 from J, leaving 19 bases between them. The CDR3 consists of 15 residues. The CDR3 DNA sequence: TGTGCCAGTAGTCCCCTCACCAGGCCTCAGAACGAGCAGTACTTC. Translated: CASSPLTRPQNEQYF. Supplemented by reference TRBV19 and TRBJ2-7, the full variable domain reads DGGITQSPKYLFRKEGQNVTLSCEQNLNHDAMYWYRQDPGQGLRLIYYSQIVNDFQKGDIAEGYSVSREKKESFPLTVTSAQKNPTAFYLCASSPLTRPQNEQYFGPGTRLTVT.

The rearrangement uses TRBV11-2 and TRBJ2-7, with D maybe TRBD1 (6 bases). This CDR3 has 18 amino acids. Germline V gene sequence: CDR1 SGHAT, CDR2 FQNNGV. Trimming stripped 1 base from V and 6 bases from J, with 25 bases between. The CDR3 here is CASSLGTGFEAVFREQYF. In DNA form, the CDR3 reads TGTGCCAGCAGCTTAGGTACAGGGTTTGAAGCCGTTTTTCGCGAGCAGTACTTC.

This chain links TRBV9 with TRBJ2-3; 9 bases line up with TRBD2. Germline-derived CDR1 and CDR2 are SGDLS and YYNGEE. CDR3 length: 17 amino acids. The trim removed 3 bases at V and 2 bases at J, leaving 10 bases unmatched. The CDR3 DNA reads TGTGCCAGCAGCGCCTCCTCCGGGACTAGCACCACAGATACGCAGTATTTT. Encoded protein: CASSASSGTSTTDTQYF. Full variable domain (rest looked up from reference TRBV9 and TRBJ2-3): DSGVTQTPKHLITATGQRVTLRCSPRSGDLSVYWYQQSLDQGLQFLIQYYNGEERAKGNILERFSAQQFPDLHSELNLSSLELGDSALYFCASSASSGTSTTDTQYFGPGTRLTVL.

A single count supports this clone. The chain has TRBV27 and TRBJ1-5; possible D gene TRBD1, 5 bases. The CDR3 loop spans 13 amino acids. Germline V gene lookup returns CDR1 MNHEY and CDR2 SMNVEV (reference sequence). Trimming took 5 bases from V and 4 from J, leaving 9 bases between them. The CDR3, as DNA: TGTGCCAGCAGTCTGCACAGGAATCAGCCCCAGCATTTT. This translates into CASSLHRNQPQHF.

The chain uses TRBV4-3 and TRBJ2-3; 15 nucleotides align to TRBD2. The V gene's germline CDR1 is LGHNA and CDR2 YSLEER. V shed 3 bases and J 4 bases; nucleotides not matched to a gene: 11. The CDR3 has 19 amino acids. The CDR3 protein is CASSHGTSGRPWEPDTQYF. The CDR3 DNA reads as TGCGCCAGCAGCCACGGGACTAGCGGGAGGCCCTGGGAGCCAGATACGCAGTATTTT.

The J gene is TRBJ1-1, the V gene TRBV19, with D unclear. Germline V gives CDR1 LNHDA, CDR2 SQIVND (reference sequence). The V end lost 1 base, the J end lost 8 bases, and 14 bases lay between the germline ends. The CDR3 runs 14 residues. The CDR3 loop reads CASSIGLRTGEAFF. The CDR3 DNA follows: TGTGCCAGTAGTATAGGACTGCGAACTGGAGAAGCTTTCTTT.